This T cell receptor (beta chain) was retrieved from a study of cytomegalovirus exposure and HLA in healthy donors. Study results and limitations: Despite most TCR sequences being rare, some public TCRs occurred in many donors.

Assay: immunoSEQ multiplex PCR; the TCRdb copy retains only in-frame clones and omits some. The table lists some 150,000 clones, 88% of them singletons. Of note for this clone: No antigen is known for it.

This TCR was sampled from a man aged 18 to 30 in good health and CMV-seronegative. The material sequenced was PBMCs.

This CDR3 is CASSYPGRGSNEQFF. CDR3 DNA: TGTGCCAGCAGTTACCCCGGGCGGGGGAGCAATGAGCAGTTCTTC. The chain employs TRBV6-5 and TRBJ2-1; 7 nucleotides line up with TRBD2. The germline V gene has CDR1 MNHEY and CDR2 SVGAGI. Trimming at V came to 2 bases and at J to 6 bases, leaving 7 bases not matched to a gene. The CDR3 spans 15 residues.